The next 14 T cell receptor beta chains were all read from a single sample in a study of cytomegalovirus exposure and HLA in healthy donors. The PCR contained 60 Vbeta and 13 Jbeta primers. Repertoires were generated with immunoSEQ multiplex PCR, while TCRdb's copy carries only in-frame clones and drops some. This sample has fewer than 200,000 clones; around 80% occur once, and the top ten carry approximately 7%. Sequenced sample: PBMCs. Receptors were obtained from a woman in her 30s in good health and CMV-seropositive.

The V and J genes are TRBV27 and TRBJ2-1; D ambiguous. V was clipped by 6 bases and J by 4 bases, with 4 bases between them. Per the germline V gene, CDR1 is MNHEY and CDR2 is SMNVEV (reference sequence). The CDR3 runs 11 residues. The CDR3 loop reads CASSEYNEQFF. CDR3 sequence (DNA): TGTGCCAGCAGCGAGTACAATGAGCAGTTCTTC.

The gene calls are TRBV4-3 and TRBJ1-2; 10 bases agree with TRBD1. Per the germline V gene, CDR1 is LGHNA and CDR2 is YSLEER. With 4 bases clipped from V and 5 bases from J, the junction kept 7 bases outside the gene matches. This CDR3 spans 15 amino acids. This CDR3 reads CASSPRDRGDYGYTF. DNA for the CDR3: TGCGCCAGCAGCCCCCGGGACAGGGGAGATTATGGCTACACCTTC.

The J gene is TRBJ1-2, the V gene TRBV6-6; no clear D. This CDR3 has 13 amino acids. Trimming removed 4 bases at V and 5 bases at J, with 11 bases between. From germline, CDR1 is MNHNY and CDR2 SVGAGI (reference sequence). CDR3 sequence: CASSFGVPYGYTF. DNA of the CDR3: TGTGCCAGCAGTTTCGGGGTCCCGTATGGCTACACCTTC.

The chain uses TRBV19 and TRBJ2-4, with D possibly matching TRBD2 (5 bases). This CDR3 is 16 amino acids long. The V gene lost 7 bases and the J gene lost 6 bases, with 22 bases spanning the gap. Germline V gene lookup returns CDR1 LNHDA and CDR2 SQIVND (reference sequence). In nucleotides, the CDR3 is TGTGCCAGTACCCCCCGTTCGGATCACCGGGGAAACATTCAGTACTTC. This translates into CASTPRSDHRGNIQYF.

The chain couples TRBV27 to TRBJ2-7; 10 bases are shared with TRBD1. Germline CDR1 MNHEY, CDR2 SMNVEV (reference sequence). The CDR3 loop spans 14 amino acids. V lost 6 bases, J lost 3 bases, and 5 bases stayed unmatched. The CDR3 region is CASSRTGGRYEQYF. As DNA, the CDR3 is TGTGCCAGCAGCAGGACAGGGGGACGCTACGAGCAGTACTTC.

V gene TRBV6-4 combines with J gene TRBJ2-7; TRBD1 is a possible D gene (6 bases). V lost 10 bases and J lost 1, with 23 bases in between. CDR3 length equals 16 residues. Germline V lookup: CDR1 MRHNA, CDR2 SNTAGT. Here the CDR3 DNA reads TGTGCCAACGGACAGCCATCCCCCGGTGGATCCTACGAGCAGTACTTC. Its protein product is CANGQPSPGGSYEQYF.

The chain employs TRBV7-3 and TRBJ1-2; 9 bases line up with TRBD1. CDR3 length: 21 residues. V trimming: 5 bases; J trimming: 8 bases; junction bases outside the gene matches: 30. Germline values: CDR1 SGHTA, CDR2 FQGTGA. CDR3 nucleotides: TGTGCCAGCAGCCTCACAGGGGGCCGGGGGCTACACCTCAAGGGGGCCGGGGGCTACACCTTC. It yields the protein CASSLTGGRGLHLKGAGGYTF.

The chain uses TRBV6-4 and TRBJ2-3; 9 nucleotides agree with TRBD2. The CDR3 is made up of 15 amino acids. Germline-derived CDR1 and CDR2 are MRHNA and SNTAGT. Trimming removed 3 bases from V and 3 bases from J; junction bases left unmatched: 4. The CDR3 nucleotides are TGTGCCAGCAGTGAAGGAGCGGGGGGTACAGATACGCAGTATTTT. Translation: CASSEGAGGTDTQYF.

This clone appeared many times. V gene TRBV28 combines with J gene TRBJ1-6; D unclear. V dropped 3 bases and J dropped 8 bases, with 8 bases sitting between them. The length of the CDR3 is 13 residues. CDR1 and CDR2 (germline): MDHEN, SYDVKM. The CDR3 DNA reads as TGTGCCAGCAGTTTGGTGGCACATTCACCCCTCCACTTT. Translating gives CASSLVAHSPLHF.

V is TRBV6-5 and J is TRBJ1-6, with TRBD1 matching 7 bases. The CDR3 runs 15 residues. CDR1 and CDR2 (germline): MNHEY, SVGAGI. J gave up 11 bases and V 3 bases, and 10 bases lay outside the gene matches. CDR3 amino acids: CASSYGQASLTPLHF. CDR3 bases: TGTGCCAGCAGTTATGGACAGGCCTCTTTGACACCCCTCCACTTT.

The chain uses TRBV5-8 and TRBJ2-3, with TRBD2 identical over 15 bases. The CDR3 is 16 residues long. In germline, CDR1 is SGHTS, CDR2 YDEGEE. Trimming at V came to 3 bases and at J to 8 bases, leaving 7 bases not matched to a gene. The CDR3 is CASSSTGLAGGSTQYF. CDR3 nucleotides: TGTGCCAGCAGCTCCACGGGACTAGCGGGGGGAAGTACGCAGTATTTT.

A single count supports this clone. V and J are TRBV21-1 and TRBJ2-7; the tabulated D call, TRBD1, remains unverified against the DNA. TRBV21-1 is described as a pseudogene. CDR3 length equals 14 residues. Written as DNA, the CDR3 is TGTGCCAGCAGCAATAGGGACAGGGGGCACGAGCAGTACTTC. Translation gives CASSNRDRGHEQYF.

This clone was observed once. The rearrangement links TRBV7-8 to TRBJ1-5, with D perhaps matching TRBD1 (5 bases). CDR1 and CDR2 from the germline V gene are SGHVS and FQNEAQ. This CDR3 is 18 amino acids long. V lost 4 bases and J lost 4, with 23 bases in between. Here the CDR3 DNA reads TGTGCCAGCAGCTCTATCCCCCTGGGGCGGACTATTAATCAGCCCCAGCATTTT. This gives the protein CASSSIPLGRTINQPQHF.

A single count supports this clone. The V gene is TRBV28, the J gene TRBJ1-5; no reliable D call. CDR3 size: 12 residues. Deletions cut 8 bases from V and 0 bases from J, with 5 bases between. Germline values: CDR1 MDHEN, CDR2 SYDVKM. DNA of the CDR3: TGTGCCAGCGGGCTTAGCAATCAGCCCCAGCATTTT. Translation: CASGLSNQPQHF.